The 20 T cell receptor beta chains presented below share a single source sample, sequenced in a study of cytomegalovirus exposure and HLA in healthy donors. Use of 60 Vbeta and 13 Jbeta primers characterized the PCR. Sequenced by immunoSEQ multiplex PCR; TCRdb stores in-frame clones only, minus some. This table holds some 110,000 clones, 80% to 85% found once. The material sequenced was PBMCs. These receptors came from a man aged 30-40 years in good health and CMV-seropositive.

The chain employs TRBV30 and TRBJ2-3; tentative D call: TRBD2 (6 bases). The length of the CDR3 is 15 residues. Looked up from germline, CDR1 is GTSNPN and CDR2 is SVGIG (reference sequence). V was cut by 2 bases and J by 6 bases, with 18 bases left in between. Here the CDR3 DNA reads TGTGCCTGGAGTCCCCCGGGGGTTGTTAGGGATACGCAGTATTTT. It codes for CAWSPPGVVRDTQYF.

The chain employs TRBV5-1 and TRBJ1-5, with D perhaps matching TRBD1 (6 bases). Germline CDR1 reads SGHRS; CDR2 reads YFSETQ. Deletions cut 4 bases from V and 5 bases from J, with 19 bases between. The CDR3 spans 16 residues. The CDR3 loop reads CASSQTGGGRYQPQHF. CDR3 nucleotide sequence: TGCGCCAGCAGCCAGACGGGCGGGGGGCGTTATCAGCCCCAGCATTTT.

The chain links TRBV7-2 to TRBJ1-4; 8 bases line up with TRBD1. V trimming: 5 bases; J trimming: 5 bases; junction bases outside the gene matches: 1. The V gene's germline CDR1 is SGHTA and CDR2 FQGNSA. The CDR3 extends over 13 amino acids. The CDR3 region is CASSRDRNEKLFF. The CDR3 nucleotides read TGTGCCAGCAGCCGGGACAGGAATGAAAAACTGTTTTTT.

This clone was picked up a small number of times. The V gene is TRBV19, the J gene TRBJ2-6; a weak D match, TRBD1 (6 bases). This CDR3 region has 15 residues. The V gene's germline CDR1 is LNHDA and CDR2 SQIVND (reference sequence). V lost 6 bases, J lost 2 bases, and 11 bases lay in between. CDR3 nucleotides: TGTGCCAGTAGCCTTACAGGGACTGGGGCCAACGTCCTGACTTTC. Protein product: CASSLTGTGANVLTF.

The J gene is TRBJ1-1, the V gene TRBV5-1, with 8 bases lining up with TRBD1. Germline-derived CDR1 and CDR2 are SGHRS and YFSETQ. The V segment lost 2 bases and the J segment 1 base; nucleotides outside the gene matches: 4. The CDR3 has 15 amino acids. In DNA form, the CDR3 reads TGCGCCAGCAGCTTTGGGACAGGATCGAACACTGAAGCTTTCTTT. Amino acids: CASSFGTGSNTEAFF.

This clone was observed a few times. The chain employs TRBV4-1 and TRBJ1-1, with a possible D match to TRBD1 (5 bases). Trimming took 3 bases from V and 0 from J, leaving 11 bases between them. Germline V gene sequence: CDR1 MGHRA, CDR2 YSYEKL. The length of the CDR3 is 15 residues. The CDR3 coding sequence is TGCGCCAGCAGCCAGAGAGACAGCGTGAACACTGAAGCTTTCTTT. Translated, it gives CASSQRDSVNTEAFF.

The V gene is TRBV29-1, the J gene TRBJ2-3; D perhaps matches TRBD2 (6 bases). Germline-derived CDR1 and CDR2 are SQVTM and ANQGSEA. With 3 bases removed from V and 4 bases from J, the gap between germline ends came to 14 bases. This CDR3 is built from 14 residues. CDR3 sequence: CSVEGTALADTQYF. In DNA form, the CDR3 reads TGCAGCGTTGAGGGGACTGCGCTGGCAGATACGCAGTATTTT.

The chain has TRBV25-1 and TRBJ2-2, with TRBD1 matching over 9 bases. The junction had 4 bases not matched to a gene; V was cut back by 2 bases and J by 3 bases. CDR3 size: 16 residues. The germline gives CDR1 MGHDK, CDR2 SYGVNS. CDR3: CASSEIRTGDTGELFF. In DNA form, the CDR3 reads TGTGCCAGCAGTGAAATCCGGACAGGGGACACCGGGGAGCTGTTTTTT.

The gene calls are TRBV11-2 and TRBJ1-1, with D perhaps TRBD1 (6 bases). Between the trimmed V and J ends, which lost 5 bases and 2 bases, there was a span of 12 bases. CDR1 SGHAT and CDR2 FQNNGV come from the germline V gene. The CDR3 loop spans 14 amino acids. The DNA for the CDR3 is TGTGCCAGCAGCGCAGGGGTTGTAAACACTGAAGCTTTCTTT. As protein: CASSAGVVNTEAFF. Full variable domain (missing parts from reference TRBV11-2 and TRBJ1-1): EAGVAQSPRYKIIEKRQSVAFWCNPISGHATLYWYQQILGQGPKLLIQFQNNGVVDDSQLPKDRFSAERLKGVDSTLKIQPAKLEDSAVYLCASSAGVVNTEAFFGQGTRLTVV.

The chain links TRBV7-6 to TRBJ2-5; 10 bases agree with TRBD2. The CDR3 is 15 amino acids. J lost 2 bases, V lost 4 bases, and 4 bases had no gene match. The germline gives CDR1 SGHVS, CDR2 FNYEAQ. This CDR3 reads CASSSVSGGQETQYF. The DNA of the CDR3 is TGTGCCAGCAGCTCCGTTAGCGGGGGGCAAGAGACCCAGTACTTC.

The chain is built from TRBV4-2 and TRBJ2-6; D is ambiguous. CDR1 and CDR2 (germline): LGHNA, YNFKEQ. This CDR3 is 17 amino acids long. V was cut by 0 bases and J by 4 bases, with 13 bases left in between. The CDR3 loop reads CASSQDRTAPGANVLTF. CDR3 DNA sequence: TGTGCCAGCAGCCAAGATCGCACAGCCCCGGGGGCCAACGTCCTGACTTTC.

The rearrangement joins TRBV7-2 to TRBJ1-5; 8 bases agree with TRBD1. The CDR3 consists of 15 residues. J gave up 8 bases and V 6 bases, and 12 bases lay outside the gene matches. Germline CDR1 reads SGHTA; CDR2 reads FQGNSA. CDR3 DNA sequence: TGTGCCAGCAGTCCAATGCCAGGGGGCGGAGAGCCCCAGCATTTT. Its translation: CASSPMPGGGEPQHF. Using reference TRBV7-2 and TRBJ1-5 for the parts outside the CDR3, the full variable domain is GAGVSQSPSNKVTEKGKDVELRCDPISGHTALYWYRQSLGQGLEFLIYFQGNSAPDKSGLPSDRFSAERTGGSVSTLTIQRTQQEDSAVYLCASSPMPGGGEPQHFGDGTRLSIL.

This clone is a singleton in its sample. V is TRBV23-1 and J is TRBJ1-5, with 11 bases matching TRBD1. TRBV23-1 belongs to the ORF category, with a function that is uncertain. This CDR3 has 15 residues. V gave up 6 bases and J gave up 7 bases; unmatched junction bases: 8. For the CDR3, the DNA is TGCGCCAGCAGGGGGGACAGGGGGTCAGAACAGCCCCAGCATTTT. Amino acids: CASRGDRGSEQPQHF.

This clone was detected a few times. The chain combines TRBV5-5 with TRBJ2-2, with 11 nucleotides matching TRBD1. This CDR3 region has 16 residues. The germline gives CDR1 SGHKS, CDR2 YYEKEE (reference sequence). V was clipped by 5 bases and J by 7 bases; unmatched bases: 10. The CDR3 spells CASRPPGQGGIGELFF. As DNA, the CDR3 is TGTGCCAGCAGACCCCCGGGACAGGGGGGGATCGGGGAGCTGTTTTTT.

This chain joins TRBV27 and TRBJ2-3; TRBD2 matches at 12 bases. Germline V CDR1 and CDR2: MNHEY, SMNVEV (reference sequence). J lost 7 bases, V lost 5 bases, and 10 bases had no gene match. The CDR3 has 16 amino acids. CDR3 in DNA: TGTGCCAGCAGTCCCAGGTTTCTAGCGGGAGGGTATACGCAGTATTTT. Translated, it gives CASSPRFLAGGYTQYF.

The chain joins TRBV5-4 to TRBJ1-1; possibly TRBD1 for D (6 bases). CDR3 length: 14 amino acids. Per germline, CDR1 SGHNT and CDR2 YYREEE (reference sequence). V was trimmed by 4 bases and J by 1 base, leaving 11 bases between them. CDR3 sequence reads: CASSGGQTNTEAFF. The CDR3 DNA reads as TGTGCCAGCAGCGGTGGACAGACGAACACTGAAGCTTTCTTT.

The chain employs TRBV15 and TRBJ1-5; perhaps TRBD1 as D (6 bases). The CDR3 runs to 13 residues. V was clipped by 6 bases and J by 0 bases, with 6 bases between them. CDR1 and CDR2 (germline): LNHNV, YYDKDF (reference sequence). CDR3 DNA sequence: TGTGCCACCAGACAGGGTAGCAATCAGCCCCAGCATTTT. Translated, it gives CATRQGSNQPQHF.

This chain links TRBV7-6 with TRBJ2-7; D is ambiguous. CDR1 and CDR2 from the germline V gene are SGHVS and FNYEAQ. Trimming stripped 5 bases from V and 13 bases from J, with 18 bases between. The CDR3 contains 12 residues. The CDR3 nucleotides read TGTGCCAGCAGCAGCGACGGGTACGAGCCATACTTC. As protein: CASSSDGYEPYF.

This clone came up a few times. The chain is built from TRBV29-1 and TRBJ1-6; 7 bases are shared with TRBD1. Germline V gene sequence: CDR1 SQVTM, CDR2 ANQGSEA. The V gene end was trimmed by 4 bases and the J gene end by 7 bases; junction bases not matched to a gene: 10. The CDR3 is 15 amino acids. CDR3 DNA: TGCAGCGTTGGTAACAGGGGACGATGCAATTCACCCCTCCACTTT. It specifies CSVGNRGRCNSPLHF.

The rearrangement uses TRBV6-5 and TRBJ2-7, with TRBD2 identical over 10 bases. Losses at the gene ends were 8 bases for V and 2 bases for J; bases not matched to a gene: 6. The germline V gene encodes CDR1 MNHEY and CDR2 SVGAGI. CDR3 size: 14 residues. The CDR3 coding sequence is TGTGCCAGCGAAATAACTAGCGGGGCCTACGAGCAGTACTTC. Translation gives CASEITSGAYEQYF.